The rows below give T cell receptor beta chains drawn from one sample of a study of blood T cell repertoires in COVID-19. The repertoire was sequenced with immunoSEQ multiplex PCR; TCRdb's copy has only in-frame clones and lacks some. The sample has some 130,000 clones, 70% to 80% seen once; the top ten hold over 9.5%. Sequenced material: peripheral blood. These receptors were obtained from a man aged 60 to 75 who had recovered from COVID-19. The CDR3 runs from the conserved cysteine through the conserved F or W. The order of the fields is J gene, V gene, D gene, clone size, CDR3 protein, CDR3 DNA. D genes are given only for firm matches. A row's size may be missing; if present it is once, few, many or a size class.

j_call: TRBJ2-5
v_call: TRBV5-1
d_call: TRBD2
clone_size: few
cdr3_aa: CASSFIAGAETQYF
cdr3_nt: TGCGCCAGCAGCTTCATCGCGGGAGCAGAGACCCAGTACTTC

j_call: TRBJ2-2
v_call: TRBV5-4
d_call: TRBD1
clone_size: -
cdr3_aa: CAGGLDRGVGELFF
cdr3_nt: TGTGCCGGGGGCCTGGACAGGGGCGTCGGGGAGCTGTTTTTT

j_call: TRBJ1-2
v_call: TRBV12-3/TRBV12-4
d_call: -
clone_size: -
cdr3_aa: CASSLNLHGYTF
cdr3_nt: TGTGCCAGCAGCCTGAACCTACATGGCTACACCTTC

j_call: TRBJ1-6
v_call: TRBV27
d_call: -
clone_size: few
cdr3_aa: CASSLYPLGGSPLHF
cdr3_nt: TGTGCCAGCAGTTTATACCCTCTGGGGGGATCACCCCTCCACTTT

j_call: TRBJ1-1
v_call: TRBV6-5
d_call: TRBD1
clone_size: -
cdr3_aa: CASKTRTGSTEAFF
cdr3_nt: TGTGCCAGCAAGACAAGGACAGGGTCCACTGAAGCTTTCTTT

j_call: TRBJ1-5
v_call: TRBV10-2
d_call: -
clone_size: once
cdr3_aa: CASSESPGGSNQPQHF
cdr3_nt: TGCGCCAGCAGTGAGTCTCCAGGAGGCTCCAATCAGCCCCAGCATTTT

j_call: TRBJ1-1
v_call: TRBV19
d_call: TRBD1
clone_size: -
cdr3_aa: CASSNTGGNLPNTEAFF
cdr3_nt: TGTGCCAGTAGTAACACAGGGGGTAATCTTCCGAACACTGAAGCTTTCTTT

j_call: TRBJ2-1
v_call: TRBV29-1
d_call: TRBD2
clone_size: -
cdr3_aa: CSVVGLAGVEQFF
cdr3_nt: TGCAGCGTTGTTGGCCTAGCGGGGGTCGAGCAGTTCTTC

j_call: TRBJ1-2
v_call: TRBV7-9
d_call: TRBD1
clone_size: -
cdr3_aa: CASSPGGNVNEGYTF
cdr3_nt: TGTGCCAGCAGCCCAGGGGGAAATGTAAATGAGGGCTACACCTTC

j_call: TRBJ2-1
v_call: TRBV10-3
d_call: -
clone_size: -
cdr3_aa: CAIGPPRDNEQFF
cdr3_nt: TGTGCCATTGGGCCCCCCAGGGACAATGAGCAGTTCTTC

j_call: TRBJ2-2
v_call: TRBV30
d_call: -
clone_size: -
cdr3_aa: CAWTNLEGTGELFF
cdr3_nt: TGTGCCTGGACCAACCTCGAGGGCACCGGGGAGCTGTTTTTT

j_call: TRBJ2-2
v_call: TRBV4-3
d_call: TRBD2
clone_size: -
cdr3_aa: CASSPLIGTSGNTGELFF
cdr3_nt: TGCGCCAGCAGCCCCCTTATAGGGACTAGCGGGAACACCGGGGAGCTGTTTTTT

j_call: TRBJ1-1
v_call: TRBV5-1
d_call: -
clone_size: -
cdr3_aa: CASSSQGFSGTEAFF
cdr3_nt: TGCGCCAGCAGCTCCCAGGGATTTTCGGGCACTGAAGCTTTCTTT

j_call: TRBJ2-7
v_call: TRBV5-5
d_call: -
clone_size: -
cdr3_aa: CASSSRLYEQYF
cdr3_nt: TGTGCCAGCAGCTCCAGACTCTACGAGCAGTACTTC

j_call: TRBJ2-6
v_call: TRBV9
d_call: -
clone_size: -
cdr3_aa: CASSASTGYFSGANVLTF
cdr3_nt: TGTGCCAGCAGCGCATCGACAGGCTATTTCTCTGGGGCCAACGTCCTGACTTTC